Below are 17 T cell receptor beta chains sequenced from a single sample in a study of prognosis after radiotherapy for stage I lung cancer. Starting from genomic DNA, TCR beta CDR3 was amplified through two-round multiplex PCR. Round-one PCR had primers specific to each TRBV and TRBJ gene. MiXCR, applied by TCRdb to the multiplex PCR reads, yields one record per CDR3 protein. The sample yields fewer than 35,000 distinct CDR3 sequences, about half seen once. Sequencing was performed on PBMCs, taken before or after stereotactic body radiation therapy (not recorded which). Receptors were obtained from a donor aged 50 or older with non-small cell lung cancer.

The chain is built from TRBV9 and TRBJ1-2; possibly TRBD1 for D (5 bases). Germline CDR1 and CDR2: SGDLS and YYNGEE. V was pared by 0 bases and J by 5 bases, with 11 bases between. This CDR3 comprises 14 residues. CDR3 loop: CASSVGGNGYGYTF. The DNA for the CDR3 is TGTGCCAGCAGCGTAGGGGGCAATGGGTATGGCTACACCTTC. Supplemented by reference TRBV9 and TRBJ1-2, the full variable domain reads DSGVTQTPKHLITATGQRVTLRCSPRSGDLSVYWYQQSLDQGLQFLIQYYNGEERAKGNILERFSAQQFPDLHSELNLSSLELGDSALYFCASSVGGNGYGYTFGSGTRLTVV.

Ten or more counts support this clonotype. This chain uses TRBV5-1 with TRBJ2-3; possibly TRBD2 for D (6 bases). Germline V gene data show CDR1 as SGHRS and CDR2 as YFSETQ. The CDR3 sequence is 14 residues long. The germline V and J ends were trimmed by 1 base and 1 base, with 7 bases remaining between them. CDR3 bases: TGCGCCAGCAGCTTGTGGGGGGGCACAGATACGCAGTATTTT. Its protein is CASSLWGGTDTQYF.

The CDR3: CASSYKAGYRVVPSDTQYF. DNA for the CDR3: TGTGCCAGCAGTTACAAAGCGGGATATCGGGTCGTTCCCTCAGATACGCAGTATTTT. The chain recombines TRBV6-5 with TRBJ2-3, with TRBD2 matching over 7 bases. J lost 4 bases, V lost 2 bases, and 18 bases had no gene match. The CDR3 sequence is 19 residues long. The V gene's germline CDR1 is MNHEY and CDR2 SVGAGI.

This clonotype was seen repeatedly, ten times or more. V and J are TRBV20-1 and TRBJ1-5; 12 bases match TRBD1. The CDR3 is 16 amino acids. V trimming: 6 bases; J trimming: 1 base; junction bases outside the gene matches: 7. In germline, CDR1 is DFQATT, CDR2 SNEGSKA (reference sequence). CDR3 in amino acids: CSAVGQGAVSNQPQHF. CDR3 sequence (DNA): TGCAGTGCCGTGGGACAGGGGGCAGTAAGCAATCAGCCCCAGCATTTT.

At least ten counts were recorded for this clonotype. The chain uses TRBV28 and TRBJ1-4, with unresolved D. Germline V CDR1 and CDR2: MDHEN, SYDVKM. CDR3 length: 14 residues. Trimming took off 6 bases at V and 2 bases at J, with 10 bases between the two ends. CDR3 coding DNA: TGTGCCAGCAGGGCGGGGTCCACTAATGAAAAACTGTTTTTT. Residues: CASRAGSTNEKLFF.

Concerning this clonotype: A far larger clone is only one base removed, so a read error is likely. The CDR3 spells CASTLAPVGGNQRQHF. The CDR3 nucleotides are TGTGCCAGCACACTCGCCCCCGTGGGAGGTAATCAGCGCCAGCATTTT. V gene TRBV6-5 combines with J gene TRBJ1-5; D gene unclear. This CDR3 has 16 amino acids. Germline V CDR1 and CDR2: MNHEY, SVGAGI.

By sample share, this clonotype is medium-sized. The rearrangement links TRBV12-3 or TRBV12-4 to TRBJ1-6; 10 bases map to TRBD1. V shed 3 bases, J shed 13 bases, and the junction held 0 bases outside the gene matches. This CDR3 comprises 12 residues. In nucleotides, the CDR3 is TGTGCCAGCAGTTTGGACAGGGGGCCCCTCCACTTT. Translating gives CASSLDRGPLHF.

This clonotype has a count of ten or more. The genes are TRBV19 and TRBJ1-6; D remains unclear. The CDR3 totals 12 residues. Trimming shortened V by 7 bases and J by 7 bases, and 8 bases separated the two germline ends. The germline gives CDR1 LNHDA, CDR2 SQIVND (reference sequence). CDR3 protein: CASTNGNSPLHF. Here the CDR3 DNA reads TGTGCCAGTACTAACGGGAATTCACCCCTCCACTTT.

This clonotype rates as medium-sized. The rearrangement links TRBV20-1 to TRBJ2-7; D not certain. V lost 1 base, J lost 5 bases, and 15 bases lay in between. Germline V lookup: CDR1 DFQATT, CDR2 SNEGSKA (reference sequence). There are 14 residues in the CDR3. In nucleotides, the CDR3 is TGCAGTGCTAGAGCTCCTCGCCGCGGAAACGAGCAGTACTTC. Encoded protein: CSARAPRRGNEQYF.

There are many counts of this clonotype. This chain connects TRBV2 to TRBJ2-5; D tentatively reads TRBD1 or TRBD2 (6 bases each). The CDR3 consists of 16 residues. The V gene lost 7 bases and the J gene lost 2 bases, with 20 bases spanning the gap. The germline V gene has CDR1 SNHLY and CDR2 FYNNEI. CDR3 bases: TGTGCCAGCATGGGGGCCCCTGGGACTGGGCAAGAGACCCAGTACTTC. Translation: CASMGAPGTGQETQYF.

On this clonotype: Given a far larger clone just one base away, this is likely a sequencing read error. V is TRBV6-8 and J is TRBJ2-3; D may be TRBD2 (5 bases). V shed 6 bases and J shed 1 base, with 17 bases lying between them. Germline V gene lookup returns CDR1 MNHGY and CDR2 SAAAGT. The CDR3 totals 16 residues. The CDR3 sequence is CASSPFSGGGTDTQYF. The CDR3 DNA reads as TGTGCCAGCAGCCCTTTCAGTGGAGGAGGCACAGATACGCAGTATTTT.

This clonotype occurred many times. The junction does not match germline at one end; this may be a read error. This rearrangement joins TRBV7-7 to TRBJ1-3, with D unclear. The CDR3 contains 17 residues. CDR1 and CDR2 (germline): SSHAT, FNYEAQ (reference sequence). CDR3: CASNFLSGEFSGNTIYF. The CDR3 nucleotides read TGTGCTAGCAACTTTCTTTCGGGTGAATTCTCTGGAAACACCATATATTTT.

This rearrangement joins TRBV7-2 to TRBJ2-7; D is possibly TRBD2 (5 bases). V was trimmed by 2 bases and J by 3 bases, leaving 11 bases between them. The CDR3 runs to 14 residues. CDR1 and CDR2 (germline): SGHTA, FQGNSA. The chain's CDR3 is CASSLTVRDYEQYF. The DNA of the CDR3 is TGTGCCAGCAGCTTAACGGTTCGGGACTACGAGCAGTACTTC.

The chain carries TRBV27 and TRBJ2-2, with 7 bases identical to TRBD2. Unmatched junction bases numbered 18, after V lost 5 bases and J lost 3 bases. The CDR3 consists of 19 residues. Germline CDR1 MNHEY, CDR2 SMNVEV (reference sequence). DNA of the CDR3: TGTGCCAGCAGTCTCAAAGGACTAGAGGGAGGGCAGTACACCGGGGAGCTGTTTTTT. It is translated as CASSLKGLEGGQYTGELFF.

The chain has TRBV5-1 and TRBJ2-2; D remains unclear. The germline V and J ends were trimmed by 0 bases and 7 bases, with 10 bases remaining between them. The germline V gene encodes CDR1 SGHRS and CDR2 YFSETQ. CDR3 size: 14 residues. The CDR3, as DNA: TGCGCCAGCAGCTTGGCCGACCGCGGCGGGGAGCTGTTTTTT. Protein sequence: CASSLADRGGELFF.

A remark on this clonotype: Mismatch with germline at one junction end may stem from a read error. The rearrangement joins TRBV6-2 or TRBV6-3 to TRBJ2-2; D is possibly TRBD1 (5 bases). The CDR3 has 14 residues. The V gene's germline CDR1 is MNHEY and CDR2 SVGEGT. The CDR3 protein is CASRWSVDTWELFF. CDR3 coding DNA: TGTGCCAGCAGATGGTCAGTGGACACCTGGGAGCTGTTTTTT.

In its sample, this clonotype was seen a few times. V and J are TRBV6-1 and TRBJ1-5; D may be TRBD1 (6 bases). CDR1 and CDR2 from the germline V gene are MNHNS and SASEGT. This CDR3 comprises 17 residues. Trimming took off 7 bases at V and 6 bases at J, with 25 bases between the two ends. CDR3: CASTGKGGPLAGQPQHF. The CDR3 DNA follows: TGTGCCAGCACCGGAAAGGGGGGGCCTCTAGCGGGTCAGCCCCAGCATTTT.